A selection of T cell receptor beta chains follows, all from one sample in a study of blood T cell repertoires in COVID-19. TCRdb's table, derived via immunoSEQ multiplex PCR, lists solely in-frame clones and lacks some. The sample carries roughly 60,000 clones, around 83% recorded once. The sample was peripheral blood. The source is a woman aged 60-75 years with acute or convalescent COVID-19. CDR3s include the opening cysteine and the closing phenylalanine or tryptophan. The D gene is left open where the match is weak. Not every row has a clone size; where given, it reads once, few, many or a size class.

d_gene,v_gene,abundance,len,j_gene,CDR3aa,CDR3nt
TRBD1,TRBV10-3,NA,14,TRBJ1-1,CAISGGQGNTEAFF,TGTGCCATCAGTGGGGGACAGGGGAACACTGAAGCTTTCTTT
NA,TRBV9,once,15,TRBJ2-1,CASSVFGDSYNEQFF,TGTGCCAGCAGCGTATTTGGAGACTCCTACAATGAGCAGTTCTTC
NA,TRBV30,NA,14,TRBJ1-2,CAWTSRGLKYGYTF,TGTGCCTGGACTTCCAGGGGTTTGAAGTATGGCTACACCTTC
TRBD1,TRBV27,few,14,TRBJ2-3,CASSMDRVTDTQYF,TGTGCCAGCAGCATGGACAGGGTTACAGATACGCAGTATTTT
NA,TRBV5-8,once,18,TRBJ2-6,CASSFFGQGSSGANVLTF,TGTGCCAGCAGCTTTTTCGGGCAGGGCTCCTCTGGGGCCAACGTCCTGACTTTC
NA,TRBV7-9,NA,14,TRBJ2-1,CASSRESSYNEQFF,TGTGCCAGCAGTAGAGAAAGCTCCTACAATGAGCAGTTCTTC
NA,TRBV14,once,15,TRBJ1-2,CASSPGNLRNYGYTF,TGTGCCAGCAGCCCCGGGAACCTAAGGAACTATGGCTACACCTTC
NA,TRBV29-1,NA,14,TRBJ1-2,CSVDLASSNYGYTF,TGCAGCGTTGATTTGGCATCCTCTAACTATGGCTACACCTTC
TRBD2,TRBV5-1,NA,17,TRBJ2-3,CASSLVGLAGTADTQYF,TGCGCCAGCAGCTTGGTCGGACTAGCGGGGACTGCAGATACGCAGTATTTT
TRBD1,TRBV5-5,NA,14,TRBJ1-5,CASSRQGRDQPQHF,TGTGCCAGCAGCCGACAGGGGAGGGATCAGCCCCAGCATTTT
TRBD1,TRBV7-8,NA,15,TRBJ1-5,CASSREGQGDQPQHF,TGTGCCAGCAGCCGAGAGGGACAGGGGGATCAGCCCCAGCATTTT
TRBD1,TRBV5-8,NA,16,TRBJ1-2,CASRAGQGAWDYGYTF,TGTGCCAGCAGGGCGGGACAGGGGGCTTGGGACTATGGCTACACCTTC
TRBD2,TRBV2,NA,15,TRBJ2-7,CASKLERGESYEQYF,TGTGCCAGCAAACTGGAGCGGGGGGAGTCCTACGAGCAGTACTTC
TRBD2,TRBV2,few,14,TRBJ2-7,CASIVAGAAYEQYF,TGTGCCAGCATAGTAGCGGGGGCAGCCTACGAGCAGTACTTC
NA,TRBV5-1,NA,15,TRBJ1-4,CASSPVQGDNEKLFF,TGCGCCAGCAGCCCCGTACAAGGAGATAATGAAAAACTGTTTTTT
NA,TRBV7-9,NA,16,TRBJ2-6,CASRPTQGSGANVLTF,TGTGCCAGCAGGCCTACACAGGGCTCTGGGGCCAACGTCCTGACTTTC